The 28 T cell receptor beta chains in this list originate from one sample, sequenced in a study of T cell responses to AZD1222 COVID-19 vaccine. Sequencing was performed with immunoSEQ multiplex PCR; in TCRdb, only in-frame clones are kept and a portion is missing. Among 150,000 to 190,000 clones listed, 90% were seen once. Source: peripheral blood, taken on day 0 of AZD1222 vaccination. These receptors all come from an adult in good health.

CDR3 bases: TGTGCCAGCAGCCCCGGACTAGCGACCGAGCAGTACTTC. This sequence encodes CASSPGLATEQYF. The rearrangement joins TRBV9 to TRBJ2-7; 9 bases align to TRBD2. With 4 bases clipped from V and 6 bases from J, the junction kept 5 bases outside the gene matches. CDR3 length: 13 residues. CDR1 and CDR2 from the germline V gene are SGDLS and YYNGEE. Combining the CDR3 with reference TRBV9 and TRBJ2-7 gives the whole variable domain DSGVTQTPKHLITATGQRVTLRCSPRSGDLSVYWYQQSLDQGLQFLIQYYNGEERAKGNILERFSAQQFPDLHSELNLSSLELGDSALYFCASSPGLATEQYFGPGTRLTVT.

The chain carries TRBV9 and TRBJ1-2, with 8 bases lining up with TRBD1. CDR1 is SGDLS and CDR2 is YYNGEE in the germline V gene. Losses at the gene ends were 4 bases for V and 4 bases for J; bases not matched to a gene: 9. CDR3 length equals 15 residues. CDR3 sequence reads: CASSPWTGSAYGYTF. The CDR3 DNA reads as TGTGCCAGCAGCCCATGGACAGGGTCGGCCTATGGCTACACCTTC.

This clone appeared once. The rearrangement uses TRBV28 and TRBJ2-3, with D tentatively TRBD1 or TRBD2 (6 bases each). CDR1 MDHEN and CDR2 SYDVKM come from the germline V gene. Trimming shortened V by 2 bases and J by 4 bases, and 13 bases separated the two germline ends. This CDR3 spans 15 amino acids. The CDR3 coding sequence is TGTGCCAGCAGTTTAATCGGAGGGGGTCCAGATACGCAGTATTTT. Translating it yields CASSLIGGGPDTQYF. Looking up the rest from reference TRBV28 and TRBJ2-3 gives the full variable domain: DVKVTQSSRYLVKRTGEKVFLECVQDMDHENMFWYRQDPGLGLRLIYFSYDVKMKEKGDIPEGYSVSREKKERFSLILESASTNQTSMYLCASSLIGGGPDTQYFGPGTRLTVL.

V and J are TRBV18 and TRBJ1-1, with a tentative D call TRBD1 (6 bases). CDR1 and CDR2 (germline): KGHSH, LQKENI. The V end was cut by 9 bases, the J end by 3 bases, with 14 bases between. The length of the CDR3 is 13 residues. The CDR3 reads CASSYRADTEAFF. DNA for the CDR3: TGTGCCAGTTCCTACAGGGCGGACACTGAAGCTTTCTTT.

The chain uses TRBV5-1 and TRBJ2-1; 14 bases are shared with TRBD2. There are 15 residues in the CDR3. The J segment lost 8 bases and the V segment lost 3 bases, leaving 4 bases of the junction unmatched. CDR1 is SGHRS, CDR2 YFSETQ, per germline. CDR3 coding DNA: TGCGCCAGCAGCTCGGGACTAGCGGGAGTACATGAGCAGTTCTTC. Translating it yields CASSSGLAGVHEQFF.

The chain joins TRBV7-2 to TRBJ1-4; 9 bases are a match to TRBD1. The V segment lost 4 bases and the J segment 8 bases; nucleotides outside the gene matches: 5. This CDR3 comprises 14 residues. Per the germline V gene, CDR1 is SGHTA and CDR2 is FQGNSA. CDR3 in amino acids: CASSSGQGSEKLFF. The CDR3 DNA reads TGTGCCAGCAGCTCGGGACAGGGTTCCGAAAAACTGTTTTTT.

The chain uses TRBV27 and TRBJ1-2, with D uncertain. V gave up 0 bases and J gave up 4 bases, with 3 bases separating them. Germline CDR1 reads MNHEY; CDR2 reads SMNVEV (reference sequence). The CDR3 has 12 residues. CDR3 DNA: TGTGCCAGCAGTTTATCAGGCTATGGCTACACCTTC. Translation gives CASSLSGYGYTF.

V and J are TRBV27 and TRBJ1-2, with 8 bases fitting TRBD1. Germline V gene sequence: CDR1 MNHEY, CDR2 SMNVEV (reference sequence). The CDR3 length is 13 residues. The V and J ends lost 5 bases and 7 bases, in that order; junction bases with no gene match: 6. The CDR3 reads CASSMDRVAGYTF. CDR3 DNA sequence: TGTGCCAGCAGTATGGACAGGGTTGCTGGCTACACCTTC.

This rearrangement joins TRBV7-8 to TRBJ1-3; the D is unclear. V gave up 5 bases and J gave up 0 bases, with 14 bases separating them. Germline CDR1 and CDR2: SGHVS and FQNEAQ. The CDR3 length is 16 residues. The CDR3 nucleotides read TGTGCCAGCAGCACCATACAGAGGAGCTCTGGAAACACCATATATTTT. Translation: CASSTIQRSSGNTIYF.

V usage is TRBV30 and J usage is TRBJ1-2; TRBD1 matches at 8 bases. The germline V gene encodes CDR1 GTSNPN and CDR2 SVGIG (reference sequence). This CDR3 has 19 residues. V dropped 4 bases and J dropped 4; count of bases not matched to a gene: 23. The CDR3 region is CAWTRGMGTGGGLGYGYTF. In nucleotides, the CDR3 is TGTGCCTGGACTAGGGGGATGGGGACAGGCGGGGGACTGGGCTATGGCTACACCTTC.

The chain is built from TRBV7-2 and TRBJ1-1; D perhaps matches TRBD1 (5 bases). CDR1 is SGHTA and CDR2 is FQGNSA in the germline V gene. The CDR3 sequence is 15 residues long. Trimming cost V 5 bases and J 3 bases, with 16 bases left between them. The DNA of the CDR3 is TGTGCCAGCAGCACCACGTCTCGGGGGGACACTGAAGCTTTCTTT. Its translation: CASSTTSRGDTEAFF.

This clone was found once. CDR3 nucleotide sequence: TGTGCCAGCAGCTTAGACTTATCAGATACGCAGTATTTT. This gives the protein CASSLDLSDTQYF. The chain couples TRBV7-8 to TRBJ2-3; D unresolved. Germline lookup yields CDR1 SGHVS and CDR2 FQNEAQ. Trimming cost V 1 base and J 4 bases, with 6 bases left between them. CDR3 size: 13 residues.

The V gene is TRBV7-9, the J gene TRBJ1-1; D not resolved. The CDR3 loop spans 12 amino acids. The germline V gene encodes CDR1 SEHNR and CDR2 FQNEAQ (reference sequence). V dropped 3 bases and J dropped 11 bases, with 13 bases sitting between them. CDR3 coding DNA: TGTGCCAGCAGCTTCGCCCCCGACACCGCTTTCTTT. Its protein product is CASSFAPDTAFF.

The chain employs TRBV27 and TRBJ1-1; tentative D call: TRBD1 (5 bases). Trimming pared 3 bases from V and 5 bases from J, leaving 13 bases between. Germline V lookup: CDR1 MNHEY, CDR2 SMNVEV (reference sequence). The CDR3 loop spans 14 amino acids. In DNA, the CDR3 is TGTGCCAGCAGTTTGATCCGGGAGGGGACTGAAGCTTTCTTT. Its protein is CASSLIREGTEAFF.

The chain carries TRBV29-1 and TRBJ2-2; no firm D call. V was clipped by 2 bases and J by 1 base, with 5 bases between them. The CDR3 contains 13 residues. CDR1 is SQVTM and CDR2 is ANQGSEA in the germline V gene. DNA of the CDR3: TGCAGCGTTGAAAACATGAACACCGGGGAGCTGTTTTTT. Translating gives CSVENMNTGELFF.

The genes are TRBV12-3 or TRBV12-4 and TRBJ1-1; TRBD1 might be the D (6 bases). CDR3 length equals 12 residues. Trimming took off 5 bases at V and 5 bases at J, with 9 bases between the two ends. The CDR3 nucleotides read TGTGCCAGCAGTGGGACACGAACTGAAGCTTTCTTT. Translation gives CASSGTRTEAFF.

The gene calls are TRBV7-2 and TRBJ1-3, with 8 bases aligning to TRBD1. Germline CDR1 and CDR2: SGHTA and FQGNSA. Losses at the gene ends were 6 bases for V and 2 bases for J; bases not matched to a gene: 6. This CDR3 region has 15 residues. CDR3 nucleotides: TGTGCCAGCAGTCCAGGGGGCTCCGCTGGAAACACCATATATTTT. Translating gives CASSPGGSAGNTIYF.

V is TRBV2 and J is TRBJ2-1, with D tentatively TRBD2 (5 bases). CDR1 SNHLY and CDR2 FYNNEI come from the germline V gene. There are 15 residues in the CDR3. V gave up 5 bases and J gave up 5 bases, with 16 bases separating them. This CDR3 is CASSYTPGMHNEQFF. The CDR3 region has the DNA TGTGCCAGCAGTTACACCCCGGGGATGCACAATGAGCAGTTCTTC. The whole variable domain, filled in from reference TRBV2 and TRBJ2-1, reads EPEVTQTPSHQVTQMGQEVILRCVPISNHLYFYWYRQILGQKVEFLVSFYNNEISEKSEIFDDQFSVERPDGSNFTLKIRSTKLEDSAMYFCASSYTPGMHNEQFFGPGTRLTVL.

In DNA form, the CDR3 reads TGTGCCAGCAGTTTTAACTCTGGAAACACCATATATTTT. Translating gives CASSFNSGNTIYF. The rearrangement uses TRBV12-3 or TRBV12-4 and TRBJ1-3; D ambiguous. The V and J ends lost 3 bases and 0 bases respectively, with 3 bases between them. The CDR3 has 13 amino acids.

The chain carries TRBV6-5 and TRBJ1-1, with D perhaps TRBD1 (5 bases). Trimming removed 6 bases at V and 7 bases at J, with 18 bases between. Germline values: CDR1 MNHEY, CDR2 SVGAGI. The CDR3 length is 14 residues. The CDR3 is CASSLGTTTYEAFF. The CDR3 nucleotides read TGTGCCAGCAGCCTCGGGACGACAACCTATGAAGCTTTCTTT.

V is TRBV6-1 and J is TRBJ1-5; no clear D. The CDR3 is 14 amino acids. With 1 base removed from V and 3 bases from J, the gap between germline ends came to 7 bases. Per germline, CDR1 MNHNS and CDR2 SASEGT. The CDR3 DNA reads TGTGCCAGCAGTGAAGGACGGGTCAATCAGCCCCAGCATTTT. Translating gives CASSEGRVNQPQHF.

This chain joins TRBV29-1 and TRBJ2-5; TRBD1 might be the D (6 bases). Deletions cut 1 base from V and 1 base from J, with 10 bases between. Germline V gene sequence: CDR1 SQVTM, CDR2 ANQGSEA. CDR3 size: 14 residues. This CDR3 reads CSVEADRIQETQYF. The CDR3 nucleotides read TGCAGCGTTGAAGCCGACAGGATCCAAGAGACCCAGTACTTC.

This clone was seen a single time. The genes are TRBV28 and TRBJ1-1, with no clear D. Trimming removed 4 bases from V and 10 bases from J, with 19 bases in between. CDR1 is MDHEN and CDR2 is SYDVKM in the germline V gene. The CDR3 covers 14 residues. The CDR3 loop reads CASSSPGGQRTAFF. The CDR3 DNA reads as TGTGCCAGCAGTTCCCCCGGCGGGCAGAGGACAGCTTTCTTT.

The CDR3: CASRNLAESNNEQFF. Here the CDR3 DNA reads TGTGCCAGCAGAAACTTAGCGGAAAGTAACAATGAGCAGTTCTTC. The rearrangement joins TRBV28 to TRBJ2-1, with D possibly being TRBD2 (6 bases). The CDR3 length is 15 residues. With 6 bases removed from V and 5 bases from J, the gap between germline ends came to 17 bases. Germline-derived CDR1 and CDR2 are MDHEN and SYDVKM.

The V gene is TRBV7-9, the J gene TRBJ1-6, with D hard to call. Germline CDR1 reads SEHNR; CDR2 reads FQNEAQ (reference sequence). The CDR3 runs to 13 residues. Trimming took off 1 base at V and 5 bases at J, with 3 bases between the two ends. The CDR3 bases are TGTGCCAGCAGCTTAGAGAATAATTCACCCCTCCACTTT. It specifies CASSLENNSPLHF. The variable domain in full, completed from reference TRBV7-9 and TRBJ1-6, reads DTGVSQNPRHKITKRGQNVTFRCDPISEHNRLYWYRQTLGQGPEFLTYFQNEAQLEKSRLLSDRFSAERPKGSFSTLEIQRTEQGDSAMYLCASSLENNSPLHFGNGTRLTVT.

The chain combines TRBV6-5 with TRBJ2-7, with 10 bases identical to TRBD2. This CDR3 has 15 amino acids. Germline trimming cut 2 bases from V and 6 bases from J; bases unmatched to any gene: 7. Germline V gene lookup returns CDR1 MNHEY and CDR2 SVGAGI. The CDR3 loop is CASSYVLAGAGEQYF. The CDR3 coding sequence is TGTGCCAGCAGTTACGTCCTAGCGGGAGCTGGCGAGCAGTACTTC.

This rearrangement joins TRBV5-1 to TRBJ2-7; D unresolved. Trimming left V 3 bases short and J 0 bases short, with 1 base between. The CDR3 consists of 11 residues. Germline V lookup: CDR1 SGHRS, CDR2 YFSETQ. The CDR3 DNA reads TGCGCCAGCAGCTCCTCCTACGAGCAGTACTTC. Translation gives CASSSSYEQYF.

V is TRBV28 and J is TRBJ2-3, with 9 bases identical to TRBD1. Trimming cost V 6 bases and J 4 bases; bases outside gene matches: 8. This CDR3 has 15 amino acids. CDR1 is MDHEN, CDR2 SYDVKM, per germline. The CDR3 spells CASRPRDRVPDTQYF. In nucleotides, the CDR3 is TGTGCCAGCAGACCCCGGGACAGGGTTCCAGATACGCAGTATTTT.